This T cell receptor (beta chain) was profiled in a study of cytomegalovirus exposure and HLA in healthy donors. 13 Jbeta primers and 60 Vbeta primers were used for the PCR. Produced via immunoSEQ multiplex PCR; TCRdb's table is partial and in-frame only. The sample includes 80,000 to 95,000 clones, about three quarters of them seen just once. In regard to this clone: What it binds is not known.

The study's findings and limits: Researchers reported in a later analysis that common viral pathogens appeared linked to several top clusters.

The sequence derives from a woman aged 45-59 years in good health and CMV-seropositive. Sequencing input: PBMCs.

CDR3 sequence: CASSRDRGQDEQFF. For the CDR3, the DNA is TGTGCCAGCAGCCGGGACAGGGGGCAGGATGAGCAGTTCTTC. The rearrangement joins TRBV7-2 to TRBJ2-1; 12 positions match TRBD1. V lost 5 bases to trimming and J lost 8 bases; unmatched junction nucleotides: 4. The CDR3 is made up of 14 amino acids. Germline loops: CDR1 SGHTA, CDR2 FQGNSA.